One sample yielded the 11 T cell receptor beta chains listed below, sequenced in a study of blood T cell repertoires in COVID-19. Using immunoSEQ multiplex PCR, the repertoire was profiled, and TCRdb retains in-frame clones only, with some absent. The table lists 150,000 to 200,000 clones, 90% to 95% of them singletons. Sequencing used peripheral blood. The receptor set was obtained from a woman aged 45-65 years with acute or convalescent COVID-19.

The CDR3 coding sequence is TGTGCCAGTAGTATAGACACCCGCCATGGGCCCTACAATGAGCAGTTCTTC. Translating it yields CASSIDTRHGPYNEQFF. The gene calls are TRBV19 and TRBJ2-1; D call uncertain. The V end was cut by 0 bases, the J end by 2 bases, with 14 bases between. The CDR3 has 17 residues. Looked up from germline, CDR1 is LNHDA and CDR2 is SQIVND (reference sequence).

The chain is built from TRBV15 and TRBJ2-1, with 9 bases lining up with TRBD2. The trim removed 0 bases at V and 9 bases at J, leaving 9 bases unmatched. The CDR3 is 16 residues long. CDR1 and CDR2 from the germline V gene are LNHNV and YYDKDF (reference sequence). The chain's CDR3 is CATSRDWVAGDAEQFF. The CDR3 DNA is TGTGCCACCAGCAGAGATTGGGTAGCGGGAGATGCTGAGCAGTTCTTC.

This chain connects TRBV5-6 to TRBJ1-2; a possible D gene is TRBD1 (5 bases). The V gene lost 6 bases and the J gene lost 6 bases, with 15 bases spanning the gap. This CDR3 contains 13 residues. Germline CDR1 reads SGHDT; CDR2 reads YYEEEE. CDR3 DNA sequence: TGTGCCAGCAACATGGGGCCATTAAATGGCTACACCTTC. This translates into CASNMGPLNGYTF.

This rearrangement joins TRBV2 to TRBJ2-5; D remains unclear. The V end was cut by 3 bases, the J end by 5 bases, with 10 bases between. The CDR3 is made up of 13 amino acids. Germline CDR1 and CDR2: SNHLY and FYNNEI. The CDR3 sequence: CASSDDIQETQYF. In DNA, the CDR3 is TGTGCCAGCAGTGATGACATTCAGGAGACCCAGTACTTC.

The count of this clone is one. The chain combines TRBV19 with TRBJ1-5, with TRBD1 matching over 7 bases. This CDR3 has 17 residues. With 5 bases clipped from V and 1 base from J, the junction kept 11 bases outside the gene matches. The germline CDR1 and CDR2 sequences are LNHDA and SQIVND (reference sequence). CDR3 in DNA: TGTGCCAGTAGTTCTAAGTCGGGGGACAGCAGCAATCAGCCCCAGCATTTT. Its translation: CASSSKSGDSSNQPQHF.

This chain uses TRBV2 with TRBJ1-4, with no clear D. Germline V gene lookup returns CDR1 SNHLY and CDR2 FYNNEI. Trimming shortened V by 9 bases and J by 8 bases, and 16 bases separated the two germline ends. CDR3 length: 13 amino acids. This chain's CDR3 is CASSGVLGEKLFF. CDR3 DNA sequence: TGTGCCAGTTCCGGGGTACTCGGGGAAAAACTGTTTTTT.

The V gene is TRBV6-1, the J gene TRBJ1-6, with TRBD1 identical over 9 bases. V shed 2 bases and J 7 bases; nucleotides not matched to a gene: 6. This CDR3 is 16 amino acids long. Germline values: CDR1 MNHNS, CDR2 SASEGT. Here the CDR3 DNA reads TGTGCCAGCAGTGAACACCCCGGACAGGGGAATTCACCCCTCCACTTT. Its protein is CASSEHPGQGNSPLHF.

This chain connects TRBV19 to TRBJ2-5; a weak D match, TRBD1 (6 bases). Germline V gene sequence: CDR1 LNHDA, CDR2 SQIVND (reference sequence). The CDR3 runs 13 residues. V was trimmed by 6 bases and J by 1 base, leaving 9 bases between them. CDR3: CASSWTAQETQYF. Here the CDR3 DNA reads TGTGCCAGTAGCTGGACAGCCCAAGAGACCCAGTACTTC.

This rearrangement joins TRBV7-9 to TRBJ2-7; D is undetermined. Germline V gives CDR1 SEHNR, CDR2 FQNEAQ (reference sequence). CDR3 length: 11 residues. V was trimmed by 4 bases and J by 6 bases, leaving 7 bases between them. CDR3 amino acids: CASSSSGEQYF. CDR3 DNA sequence: TGTGCCAGCAGCTCTTCGGGCGAGCAGTACTTC.

This chain links TRBV6-2 or TRBV6-3 with TRBJ1-2, with 8 nucleotides matching TRBD1. Germline trimming cut 2 bases from V and 3 bases from J; bases unmatched to any gene: 11. The CDR3 length is 17 residues. Germline V gene lookup returns CDR1 MNHEY and CDR2 SVGEGT. CDR3 DNA sequence: TGTGCCAGCAGTTACCTCCTCCCGGGACAGGACCACTATGGCTACACCTTC. As protein: CASSYLLPGQDHYGYTF.

The V call is TRBV15, the J call TRBJ1-6; 7 bases align to TRBD1. The CDR3 runs to 15 residues. The V segment lost 8 bases and the J segment 5 bases; nucleotides outside the gene matches: 9. Germline V gene data show CDR1 as LNHNV and CDR2 as YYDKDF (reference sequence). The CDR3 protein is CATSRDSLNNSPLHF. The CDR3 nucleotides read TGTGCCACCTCTAGGGACAGCCTCAATAATTCACCCCTCCACTTT.